This note documents a single T cell receptor (beta chain) sequence. Its antigen target is currently unknown. Base qualities are not provided; no much larger clone lies one nucleotide away. The library was made by RT-PCR. The sequencer listed for this sample is Illumina HiSeq 2500. TCRdb applied fastp at Q25 and MiXCR to the public reads, then kept only in-frame beta chains. Entries that share a CDR3 protein sequence are merged under the most common genes and DNA. Here the sample has approximately 200,000 distinct CDR3 sequences; approximately 15% occur a single time. The ten largest clones capture roughly 24% of the sample. These data come from a study of response to subunit inactivated influenza vaccine listed by TCRdb under 2018. About the investigation overall: Deep quantitative profiling of the T cell receptor repertoire was used in the study to follow responses to a trivalent subunit inactivated influenza vaccine.

Broader findings and caveats from the paper: The authors suggested that each seasonal influenza vaccination may recruit only a limited number of new T cells.

Sequenced here: CD8+ T cells sorted from PBMCs, sampled 5 to 6 days after vaccination. The sequence was obtained from a man in his fifties who received an inactivated influenza vaccine. Donor details come from another sample of the same person, matched by shared clones.

The nucleotides are TGTGCCAGCAGCTTAATTGCAACTAATGAAAAACTGTTTTTT. It encodes CASSLIATNEKLFF. The rearranged chain carries TRBV7-9 and TRBJ1-4, with the D gene call left open. The germline ends are 4 bases apart after V is trimmed by 2 bases and J by 0 bases. CDR1 and CDR2 are drawn from the germline V gene (reference sequence): SEHNR, FQNEAQ. The CDR3, cysteine through phenylalanine, is 14 amino acids long. Solely the CDR3 DNA is kept, with 42 bases framed from the first base.